This T cell receptor beta chain was obtained from a study of molecular identifiers for immune sequencing clone quantification. Study conclusions and caveats: Same-barcode identical TCR molecules could make highly expanded clones look smaller than they are.

Germline V lookup: CDR1 MNHEY, CDR2 SVGAGI. Trimming at V came to 0 bases and at J to 9 bases, leaving 7 bases not matched to a gene. The length of the CDR3 is 14 residues. Previously reported methods and listed TCR primers produced the bulk TCR libraries. One entry per CDR3 protein results from TCRdb running MiXCR on the PCR reads. The data show about 320,000 distinct CDR3 sequences, with under 25% seen just once and 0.65% to 0.75% held by the top ten. This clonotype was observed at least ten times. Its antigen is as yet unknown. Sorted inputs of about 19,000 to 1,100,000 cells, with 10%, 30% or 50% RNA, yielded naive CD8 libraries.

The V gene is TRBV6-5, the J gene TRBJ2-5; 7 nucleotides align to TRBD2. The receptor was derived from a human donor in good health. Some libraries in this study had Jurkat cell RNA spiked in. The specimen was naive CD8+ T cells from blood, with Jurkat cell RNA spiked in. Sample subset: FACS-sorted CD8+CD4-CCR7+CD45RA+ naive T cells. The CDR3: CASSYSASGPAQYF. The CDR3 nucleotides read TGTGCCAGCAGTTACTCGGCTAGCGGACCGGCCCAGTACTTC.